This T cell receptor (beta chain) is drawn from a study of response to subunit inactivated influenza vaccine. Whole-study results and caveats: The authors proposed limited new T cell recruitment per seasonal influenza vaccination.

This clonotype was observed a few times. The antigen is unknown. The CDR3 has 16 amino acids. The junction had 12 bases not matched to a gene; V was cut back by 4 bases and J by 6 bases. CDR1 SGHRS and CDR2 YFSETQ come from the germline V gene. TCRdb reanalysed the RT-PCR reads using MiXCR and keeps one entry per CDR3 protein. Of around 500,000 distinct CDR3 sequences in the sample, approximately 11% were seen once. Sequenced here: PBMCs from blood, sampled 40 to 50 days after vaccination. The chain has TRBV5-1 and TRBJ2-1, with 8 bases aligning to TRBD2. The source is a man aged 50-60 years who received an inactivated influenza vaccine. The CDR3 region is CASSLGGSGNLNEQFF. The CDR3 DNA reads as TGCGCCAGCAGCCTTGGGGGTAGCGGGAATCTCAATGAGCAGTTCTTC. The full variable domain, completed using reference TRBV5-1 and TRBJ2-1, is KAGVTQTPRYLIKTRGQQVTLSCSPISGHRSVSWYQQTPGQGLQFLFEYFSETQRNKGNFPGRFSGRQFSNSRSEMNVSTLELGDSALYLCASSLGGSGNLNEQFFGPGTRLTVL.